This entry is about one T cell receptor (beta chain). Its antigen remains unidentified. Other DNA variants within this sample encode the same CDR3. Only Caucasian adults living in Nashville, Tennessee served as donors. V was clipped by 0 bases and J by 2 bases, with 9 bases between them. This CDR3 contains 14 residues. Germline CDR1 is SGDLS and CDR2 is YYNGEE. Repertoires were generated with immunoSEQ multiplex PCR, while TCRdb's copy carries only in-frame clones and drops some. The sample consists of 1.4 million to 1.5 million clones, approximately 97% of them appearing once. The data are from a study of shared clonotypes between healthy human individuals. General observations from the study: Shared clonotypes across all four donors exceeded non-shared ones in generation probability.

The chain combines TRBV9 with TRBJ2-7; no clear D. This TCR was sampled from a man aged 30-40 years in good health. Material for sequencing was naive CD4+ T cells sorted from blood. Specified subset: CD45RA+ positively selected. The CDR3 loop reads CASSVGLQTYEQYF. Here the CDR3 DNA reads TGTGCCAGCAGCGTAGGACTCCAAACCTACGAGCAGTACTTC.